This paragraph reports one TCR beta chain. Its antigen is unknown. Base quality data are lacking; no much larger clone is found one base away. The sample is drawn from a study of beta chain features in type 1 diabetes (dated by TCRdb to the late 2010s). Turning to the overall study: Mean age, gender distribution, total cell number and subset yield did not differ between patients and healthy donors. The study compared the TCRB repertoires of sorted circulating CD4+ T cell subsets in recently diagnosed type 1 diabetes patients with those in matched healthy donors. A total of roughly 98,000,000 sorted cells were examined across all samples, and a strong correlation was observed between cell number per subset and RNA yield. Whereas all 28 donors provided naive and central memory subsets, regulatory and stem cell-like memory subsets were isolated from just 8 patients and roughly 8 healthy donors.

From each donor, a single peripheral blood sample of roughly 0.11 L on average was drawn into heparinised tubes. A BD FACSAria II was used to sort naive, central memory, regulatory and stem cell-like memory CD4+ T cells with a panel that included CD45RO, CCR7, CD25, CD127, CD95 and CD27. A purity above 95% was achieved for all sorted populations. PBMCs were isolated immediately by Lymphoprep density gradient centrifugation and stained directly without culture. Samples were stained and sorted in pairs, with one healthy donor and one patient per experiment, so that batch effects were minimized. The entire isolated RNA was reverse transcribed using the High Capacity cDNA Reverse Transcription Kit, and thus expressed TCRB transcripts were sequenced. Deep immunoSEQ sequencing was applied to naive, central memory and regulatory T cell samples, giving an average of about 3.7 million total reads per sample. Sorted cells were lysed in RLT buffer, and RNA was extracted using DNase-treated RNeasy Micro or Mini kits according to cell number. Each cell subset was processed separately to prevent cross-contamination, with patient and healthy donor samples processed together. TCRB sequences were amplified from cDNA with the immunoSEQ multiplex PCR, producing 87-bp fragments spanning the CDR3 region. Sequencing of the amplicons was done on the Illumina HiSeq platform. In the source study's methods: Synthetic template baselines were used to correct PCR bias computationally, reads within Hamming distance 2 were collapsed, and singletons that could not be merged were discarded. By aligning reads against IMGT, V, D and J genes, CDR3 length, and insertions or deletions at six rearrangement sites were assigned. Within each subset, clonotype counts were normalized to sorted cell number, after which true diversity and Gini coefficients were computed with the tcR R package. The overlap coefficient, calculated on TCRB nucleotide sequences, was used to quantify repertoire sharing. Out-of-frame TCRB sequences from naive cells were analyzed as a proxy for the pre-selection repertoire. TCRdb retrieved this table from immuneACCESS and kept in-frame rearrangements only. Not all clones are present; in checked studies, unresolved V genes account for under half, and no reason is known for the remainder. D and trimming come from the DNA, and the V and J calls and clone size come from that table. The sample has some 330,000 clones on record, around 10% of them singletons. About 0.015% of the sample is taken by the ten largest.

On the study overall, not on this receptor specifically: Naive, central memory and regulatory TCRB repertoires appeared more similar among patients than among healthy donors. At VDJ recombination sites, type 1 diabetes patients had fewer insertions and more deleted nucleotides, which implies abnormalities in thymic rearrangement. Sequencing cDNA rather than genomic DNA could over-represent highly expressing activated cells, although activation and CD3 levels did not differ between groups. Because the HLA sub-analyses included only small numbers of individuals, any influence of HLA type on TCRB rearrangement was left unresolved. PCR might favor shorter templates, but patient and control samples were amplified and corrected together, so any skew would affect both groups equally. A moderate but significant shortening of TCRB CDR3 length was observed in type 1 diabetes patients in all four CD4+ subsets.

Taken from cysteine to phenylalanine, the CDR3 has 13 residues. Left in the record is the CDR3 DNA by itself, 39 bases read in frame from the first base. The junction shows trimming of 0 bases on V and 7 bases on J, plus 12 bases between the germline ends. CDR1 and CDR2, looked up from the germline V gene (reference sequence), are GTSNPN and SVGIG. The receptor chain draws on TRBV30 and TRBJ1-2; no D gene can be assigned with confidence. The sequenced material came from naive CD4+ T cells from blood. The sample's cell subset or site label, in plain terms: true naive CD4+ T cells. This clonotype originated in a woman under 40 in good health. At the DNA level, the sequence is TGTGCCTGGAGTGTACACCCGGCGGGTGGCTACACCTTC. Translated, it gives CAWSVHPAGGYTF. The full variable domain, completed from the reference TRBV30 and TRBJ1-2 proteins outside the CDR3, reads SQTIHQWPATLVQPVGSPLSLECTVEGTSNPNLYWYRQAAGRGLQLLFYSVGIGQISSEVPQNLSASRPQDRQFILSSKKLLLSDSGFYLCAWSVHPAGGYTFGSGTRLTVV.